This is a list of T cell receptor beta chains from one sample in a study of blood T cell repertoires in COVID-19. Method: immunoSEQ multiplex PCR; TCRdb's copy keeps in-frame clones and lacks some. The table shows 250,000 to 350,000 clones, with approximately 88% occurring only once. Source material: peripheral blood. These receptors were collected from a woman aged 25 to 39 who had recovered from COVID-19. Each CDR3 is given with its conserved first and last residue. A D gene is named only where the DNA matches it firmly. Some rows have no size entry. The others give once, few or many, or a class for an expanded clone.

-	-	13	TRBV7-2	TRBJ2-1	TGTGCCATCAACAGGGCCCTCTACAATGAGCAGTTCTTC	CAINRALYNEQFF
TRBD1	-	16	TRBV7-9	TRBJ2-1	TGTGCCAGCAGCCCACAGGGGAAGATCGCCTACAATGAGCAGTTCTTC	CASSPQGKIAYNEQFF
-	-	13	TRBV30	TRBJ2-5	TGTGCCTGGAGTGTCGGACAAAAAGAGACCCAGTACTTC	CAWSVGQKETQYF
TRBD1	once	13	TRBV7-3	TRBJ2-5	TGTGCCAGCAGCGAGGGACAGTGGGGGACCCAGTACTTC	CASSEGQWGTQYF
-	-	14	TRBV29-1	TRBJ2-3	TGCAGCGTTTCCGGGACAAAGGGCACAGATACGCAGTATTTT	CSVSGTKGTDTQYF
-	-	16	TRBV24-1	TRBJ2-2	TGTGCCACCAGTGGGGGACTGAGGCATAACACCGGGGAGCTGTTTTTT	CATSGGLRHNTGELFF
-	many	14	TRBV11-2	TRBJ2-2	TGTGCCAGCAGCACCAACCACTATGGCGGGGAGCTGTTTTTT	CASSTNHYGGELFF
-	-	14	TRBV18	TRBJ1-3	TGTGCCAGCTCACGGGAGGGAACGGGAAACACCATATATTTT	CASSREGTGNTIYF
TRBD1	-	15	TRBV15	TRBJ2-7	TGTGCCACCAGCAGGGGACAGGGGGCGAAGAACGAGCAGTACTTC	CATSRGQGAKNEQYF
TRBD1	-	15	TRBV7-2	TRBJ1-2	TGTGCCAGCAGCTTAGACTACAGGGGGCGCGGAGGCTACACCTTC	CASSLDYRGRGGYTF
TRBD1	-	16	TRBV11-3	TRBJ1-3	TGTGCCAGCAGCCAAGGACAGGGGGCGTCTGGAAACACCATATATTTT	CASSQGQGASGNTIYF
TRBD1	-	11	TRBV12-3/TRBV12-4	TRBJ1-1	TGTGCCAGCAGTCTCACAGGGGGAGCTTTCTTT	CASSLTGGAFF
-	once	13	TRBV12-3/TRBV12-4	TRBJ2-1	TGTGCCAGCGGGTCAGGTAGCTACAATGAGCAGTTCTTC	CASGSGSYNEQFF
TRBD1	-	15	TRBV27	TRBJ1-2	TGTGCCAGCAGTTCGTACCGGGACAGGGGGGAAGGCTACACCTTC	CASSSYRDRGEGYTF
-	-	15	TRBV7-2	TRBJ2-7	TGTGCCAGCAGCGGGGACTCTTCACTCTCCTACGAGCAGTACTTC	CASSGDSSLSYEQYF
-	-	15	TRBV4-1	TRBJ2-3	TGCGCCAGCAGCCAAGTCGCTTTAGCAACAGATACGCAGTATTTT	CASSQVALATDTQYF
-	-	17	TRBV4-2	TRBJ1-3	TGTGCCAGCAGCCAAGTTGGCACAGTCGGATCTGGAAACACCATATATTTT	CASSQVGTVGSGNTIYF
TRBD1	few	14	TRBV4-3	TRBJ1-1	TGCGCCAGCAGCCAAGTCCCGGGACAGGGAGAAGCTTTCTTT	CASSQVPGQGEAFF
TRBD1	-	13	TRBV18	TRBJ2-7	TGTGCCAGCTCAGGACAGGTGTCCTACGAGCAGTACTTC	CASSGQVSYEQYF
TRBD1	-	15	TRBV7-2	TRBJ1-1	TGTGCCAGCAGCCCCCGGACAGGGAGGTGGACTGAAGCTTTCTTT	CASSPRTGRWTEAFF
-	many	18	TRBV4-1	TRBJ2-1	TGCGCCAGCAGCCAACTGGACTTGGTGCCCAGCTCCTACAATGAGCAGTTCTTC	CASSQLDLVPSSYNEQFF
TRBD1	once	14	TRBV3-1/TRBV3-2	TRBJ1-2	TGTGCCAGCAGCCCCGGGACAGTTACCTATGGCTACACCTTC	CASSPGTVTYGYTF
TRBD1	-	15	TRBV19	TRBJ2-7	TGTGCCAGTAGTAGACAGGGGGCCCTTCCCTACGAGCAGTACTTC	CASSRQGALPYEQYF
TRBD1	-	13	TRBV2	TRBJ1-2	TGTGCCAGCAGCAGAACAGGGGCAGACGGCTACACCTTC	CASSRTGADGYTF
-	-	18	TRBV28	TRBJ2-1	TGTGCCAGCAGTTTATTTTCAGGAGGGGCTGGCTCCTACAATGAGCAGTTCTTC	CASSLFSGGAGSYNEQFF
TRBD2	-	15	TRBV15	TRBJ2-3	TGTGCCACCAGCAGAGCGGGGGGGCCCACAGATACGCAGTATTTT	CATSRAGGPTDTQYF
-	-	13	TRBV2	TRBJ1-5	TGTGCCAGCAGCCAGGGTGACAATCAGCCCCAGCATTTT	CASSQGDNQPQHF
TRBD1	-	11	TRBV29-1	TRBJ1-2	TGCAGCGCTCTGACAGGGATTGGCTACACCTTC	CSALTGIGYTF
-	-	16	TRBV5-7	TRBJ1-4	TGTGCCAGCAGAGGACAGTTTTGGCTTCCTAATGAAAAACTGTTTTTT	CASRGQFWLPNEKLFF
-	-	13	TRBV6-2/TRBV6-3	TRBJ2-5	TGTGCCAGCAGTTACTCCGAGCATCAGACCCAGTACTTC	CASSYSEHQTQYF
-	-	15	TRBV7-3	TRBJ2-5	TGTGCCAGCAGCTTATTGGGGCTGGCGCAAGAGACCCAGTACTTC	CASSLLGLAQETQYF
-	-	13	TRBV25-1	TRBJ1-1	TGTGCCAGCAGTGACTTGAGGAGCACTGAAGCTTTCTTT	CASSDLRSTEAFF
TRBD1	-	17	TRBV6-2/TRBV6-3	TRBJ2-2	TGTGCCAGCAGTGGACCCCAGGGGGCGTTTCGAACCGGGGAGCTGTTTTTT	CASSGPQGAFRTGELFF
TRBD2	-	16	TRBV2	TRBJ2-3	TGTGCCAGCAGCAACCTAGCGGGGGGGAGCACAGATACGCAGTATTTT	CASSNLAGGSTDTQYF
TRBD1	-	15	TRBV4-1	TRBJ2-1	TGCGCCAGCAGCCAGGACCCGGGACAGAGGGATGAGCAGTTCTTC	CASSQDPGQRDEQFF
-	-	18	TRBV11-2	TRBJ2-1	TGTGCCAGCAGCTTAGTATTTCCTAGGGGCGCCTCCTACAATGAGCAGTTCTTC	CASSLVFPRGASYNEQFF
TRBD1	-	15	TRBV4-3	TRBJ2-7	TGCGCCAGCAGCCAATCGACAGGGTCCGCCTACGAGCAGTACTTC	CASSQSTGSAYEQYF
-	-	12	TRBV7-7	TRBJ1-2	TGTGCCAGCAGCTTAGGCGGGTATGGCTACACCTTC	CASSLGGYGYTF
-	many	12	TRBV27	TRBJ1-2	TGTGCCAGCAGTTTACAGGGTTATGGCTACACCTTC	CASSLQGYGYTF
-	once	14	TRBV11-2	TRBJ1-6	TGTGCCAGCAGCCGGGGGGCAGGGCATTCACCCCTCCACTTT	CASSRGAGHSPLHF
TRBD2	-	15	TRBV28	TRBJ2-7	TGTGCCAGCAGAGAGGCGGGACTAGCTGTCTACGAGCAGTACTTC	CASREAGLAVYEQYF
-	-	15	TRBV7-2	TRBJ1-2	TGTGCCAGCAGCCCTCTAGGACACCCCACAAATGGCTACACCTTC	CASSPLGHPTNGYTF
TRBD1	-	13	TRBV7-3	TRBJ1-1	TGTGCCAGCAGCTGGACAGGGAGCACTGAAGCTTTCTTT	CASSWTGSTEAFF
TRBD1	-	17	TRBV18	TRBJ2-7	TGTGCCAGCTCACCGACTCCCGTGGGACAGGGGGCCGACGAGCAGTACTTC	CASSPTPVGQGADEQYF
TRBD1	-	15	TRBV6-5	TRBJ1-4	TGTGCCAGCAGCCTAGACAGGGATGCTAATGAAAAACTGTTTTTT	CASSLDRDANEKLFF
-	once	13	TRBV10-3	TRBJ2-3	TGTGCCATCAGGGCGGAGAGCACAGATACGCAGTATTTT	CAIRAESTDTQYF
-	few	16	TRBV4-1	TRBJ2-2	TGCGCCAGCAGCCAAACCCACAGCTCGAACACCGGGGAGCTGTTTTTT	CASSQTHSSNTGELFF
-	-	17	TRBV30	TRBJ1-1	TGTGCCTGGAGGGCTTGGACAGTCCTGGGTTTGGGGGCTGAAGCTTTCTTT	CAWRAWTVLGLGAEAFF
-	-	14	TRBV19	TRBJ1-1	TGTGCCAGTAGTATAGGGGGGGGGAACACTGAAGCTTTCTTT	CASSIGGGNTEAFF
TRBD2	-	15	TRBV28	TRBJ2-1	TGTGCCAGCACCCAACCGGGACTACTCTACAATGAGCAGTTCTTC	CASTQPGLLYNEQFF
TRBD1	-	19	TRBV7-8	TRBJ2-3	TGTGCCAGCAGCTTAGCGCGGGGCAGGGGGCGCGGGGGCACAGATACGCAGTATTTT	CASSLARGRGRGGTDTQYF
-	-	15	TRBV5-1	TRBJ2-3	TGCGCCAGCAGCTTACAGGCCCGGGCCCCAGATACGCAGTATTTT	CASSLQARAPDTQYF
-	-	12	TRBV28	TRBJ1-1	TGTGCCAGCACTTCCCGGGGGACTGAAGCTTTCTTT	CASTSRGTEAFF
TRBD1	-	19	TRBV3-1/TRBV3-2	TRBJ1-6	TGTGCCAGCAGCCCATACGGGGTCGGCGGGACAGGGAGTGGTTCACCCCTCCACTTT	CASSPYGVGGTGSGSPLHF
-	once	15	TRBV28	TRBJ1-5	TGTGCCAGCACCTCACCCGGGTCTCCTAATCAGCCCCAGCATTTT	CASTSPGSPNQPQHF
TRBD1	-	12	TRBV7-3	TRBJ1-6	TGTGCCAGCGGGACAGGGAATTCACCCCTCCACTTT	CASGTGNSPLHF
TRBD1	-	12	TRBV3-1/TRBV3-2	TRBJ2-1	TGTGCCAGCAGCCAAGGGGACAGGGGGCATTTCTTC	CASSQGDRGHFF
-	-	13	TRBV7-2	TRBJ2-7	TGTGCCAGCAGCTTAGGTATTCGTCGCGAGCAGTACTTC	CASSLGIRREQYF
-	few	12	TRBV5-4	TRBJ2-7	TGTGCCAGCAGCTTGGACATGTACGAGCAGTACTTC	CASSLDMYEQYF
TRBD1	-	15	TRBV6-2/TRBV6-3	TRBJ2-1	TGTGCCAGCAGTTCCTTGGACAGGGTTTACAATGAGCAGTTCTTC	CASSSLDRVYNEQFF